A single sample is the source of the 6 T cell receptor beta chains below, sequenced in a study of human T cells and chemical hapten exposure (dated by TCRdb to 2020 to 2022). The protocol used for the library was RACE. Sequencing took place on a NextSeq 500. TCRdb trimmed the raw reads at Q25, called clones with MiXCR and kept productive beta chains. Each CDR3 protein appears once, grouped with its most common genes and DNA. The sample records tens of thousands of distinct CDR3 sequences, around 7% of which are singletons. The ten largest clonotypes hold over 1.5% of the sample. Sample time point, as interpreted from the label and publication: pre-sensitization, week 0. The treatment or condition label for this specimen denotes: therapeutic diphenylcyclopropenone sensitization with weekly scalp DPC. The input for sequencing was whole blood, taken in connection with sensitization to the hapten diphenylcyclopropenone (DPC). These receptors originate from a woman younger than 45 with alopecia areata. Some clones in this sample may be carry-over from other donors' samples.

This clonotype was observed many times. V usage is TRBV12-3 or TRBV12-4 and J usage is TRBJ1-5; 7 bases fit TRBD1. V shed 5 bases, J shed 13 bases, and the junction held 17 bases outside the gene matches. The CDR3 runs 15 residues. CDR3 residues: CASSPTGAGGGLQHF. In nucleotides, the CDR3 is TGTGCCAGCAGTCCGACCGGGGCAGGGGGAGGATTGCAGCATTTT.

This clonotype was counted between two and nine times. The V and J genes are TRBV3-1 and TRBJ2-1; 7 nucleotides agree with TRBD1. Germline CDR1 LGHDT, CDR2 YNNKEL (reference sequence). Losses at the gene ends were 7 bases for V and 7 bases for J; bases not matched to a gene: 13. The CDR3 is made up of 15 amino acids. In DNA form, the CDR3 reads TGTGCCAGCACCAATAACCGGGACAGAGAGAATGAGCAGTTCTTC. It translates to CASTNNRDRENEQFF.

The V call is TRBV20-1, the J call TRBJ2-7; tentatively, D is TRBD2 (6 bases). The V gene lost 1 base and the J gene lost 2 bases, with 12 bases spanning the gap. This CDR3 spans 14 amino acids. Germline V lookup: CDR1 DFQATT, CDR2 SNEGSKA (reference sequence). The DNA for the CDR3 is TGCAGTGCTAGAGTCCCCGGACTACCCTACGAGCAGTACTTC. This sequence encodes CSARVPGLPYEQYF.

As for this clonotype: This sequence may be a read error, since a much larger clone differs from it by one base. In DNA form, the CDR3 reads TGTGCCAGCAGTGAAGTGGACGGCACAGATACGCAGTATTTT. Translated: CASSEVDGTDTQYF. The chain recombines TRBV6-1 with TRBJ2-3, with D hard to call. The germline V and J ends were trimmed by 1 base and 1 base, with 6 bases remaining between them. Germline CDR1 is MNHNS and CDR2 is SASEGT. CDR3 size: 14 residues.

The sample holds many counts of this clonotype. V usage is TRBV12-3 or TRBV12-4 and J usage is TRBJ2-5; TRBD2 matches at 9 bases. V was pared by 1 base and J by 6 bases, with 6 bases of the junction left unmatched. The CDR3 sequence is 15 residues long. The CDR3 sequence is CASSLGRGGPQTQYF. CDR3 nucleotides: TGTGCCAGCAGTTTAGGGCGGGGGGGCCCTCAGACCCAGTACTTC.

This clonotype has just a few counts. The V and J genes are TRBV3-1 and TRBJ2-1; the D is unclear. Germline CDR1 is LGHDT and CDR2 is YNNKEL (reference sequence). Trimming cost V 1 base and J 10 bases, with 8 bases left between them. The CDR3 has 12 amino acids. CDR3 loop: CASSQVPYEQFF. In DNA form, the CDR3 reads TGTGCCAGCAGCCAAGTGCCATACGAGCAGTTCTTC.